One sample yielded the 5 T cell receptor beta chains listed below, sequenced in a study of OX40 agonist ivuxolimab in advanced cancers. TCRdb's copy holds only in-frame clones and misses some; the assay was immunoSEQ multiplex PCR. Of roughly 62,000 clones in the sample, 90% to 95% were seen once. The material sequenced was CD4+ or CD8+ T cells sorted from blood, taken in a trial of the OX40 agonist ivuxolimab. These receptors all come from an adult with an advanced solid tumor such as melanoma, head and neck, liver or kidney cancer.

V usage is TRBV28 and J usage is TRBJ2-7, with 11 bases that match TRBD2. The CDR3 length is 14 residues. J gave up 7 bases and V 4 bases, and 6 bases lay outside the gene matches. Germline lookup yields CDR1 MDHEN and CDR2 SYDVKM. CDR3 nucleotides: TGTGCCAGCAGTTCCCGACTAGCGGGATTTGAGCAGTACTTC. It is translated as CASSSRLAGFEQYF.

The rearrangement uses TRBV11-2 and TRBJ2-7, with D unresolved. The CDR3 consists of 13 residues. Trimming took 3 bases from V and 0 from J, leaving 6 bases between them. CDR1 and CDR2 from the germline V gene are SGHAT and FQNNGV. In nucleotides, the CDR3 is TGTGCCAGCAGCTTGGAGCTCTCCTACGAGCAGTACTTC. This gives the protein CASSLELSYEQYF.

The chain joins TRBV11-2 to TRBJ2-7, with 9 bases fitting TRBD1. The germline gives CDR1 SGHAT, CDR2 FQNNGV. The trim removed 4 bases at V and 2 bases at J, leaving 9 bases unmatched. CDR3 size: 16 residues. CDR3 nucleotide sequence: TGTGCCAGCAGCTCTCCCAGGACAGGGGTTCCCTACGAGCAGTACTTC. This translates into CASSSPRTGVPYEQYF.

The genes are TRBV5-6 and TRBJ2-7; the match to TRBD1 covers 8 bases. The junction had 5 bases not matched to a gene; V was cut back by 4 bases and J by 2 bases. The CDR3 has 14 residues. CDR1 and CDR2 (germline): SGHDT, YYEEEE. The CDR3 DNA reads as TGTGCCAGCAGCCTGGGACAGGCACCCTACGAGCAGTACTTC. This translates into CASSLGQAPYEQYF.

This chain connects TRBV5-8 to TRBJ2-2; no clear D gene. V lost 3 bases and J lost 6, with 6 bases in between. This CDR3 comprises 12 residues. Per the germline V gene, CDR1 is SGHTS and CDR2 is YDEGEE. The CDR3: CASSWVSGELFF. The CDR3 nucleotides are TGTGCCAGCAGCTGGGTCTCCGGGGAGCTGTTTTTT. The whole variable domain, remainder taken from reference TRBV5-8 and TRBJ2-2, is EAGVTQSPTHLIKTRGQQATLRCSPISGHTSVYWYQQALGLGLQFLLWYDEGEERNRGNFPPRFSGRQFPNYSSELNVNALELEDSALYLCASSWVSGELFFGEGSRLTVL.